This paragraph covers one T cell receptor beta chain sequence. There are 15 residues in the CDR3. Germline CDR1 reads SGHRS; CDR2 reads YFSETQ. J was trimmed by 3 bases and V by 2 bases; bases with no gene match: 5. Here immunoSEQ multiplex PCR was the method, and the copy in TCRdb shows in-frame clones only, minus some. The sample contains 55,000 to 65,000 clones, roughly 97% of which appear only once. The data stem from a study of technical replicates of blood from several donors. This receptor was identified in a human donor in good health. This chain uses TRBV5-1 with TRBJ2-1; 7 bases map to TRBD1. The specimen was T cells isolated from PBMCs. CDR3 residues: CASSLSQGSYNEQFF. Written as DNA, the CDR3 is TGCGCCAGCAGCTTATCACAGGGGAGCTACAATGAGCAGTTCTTC.